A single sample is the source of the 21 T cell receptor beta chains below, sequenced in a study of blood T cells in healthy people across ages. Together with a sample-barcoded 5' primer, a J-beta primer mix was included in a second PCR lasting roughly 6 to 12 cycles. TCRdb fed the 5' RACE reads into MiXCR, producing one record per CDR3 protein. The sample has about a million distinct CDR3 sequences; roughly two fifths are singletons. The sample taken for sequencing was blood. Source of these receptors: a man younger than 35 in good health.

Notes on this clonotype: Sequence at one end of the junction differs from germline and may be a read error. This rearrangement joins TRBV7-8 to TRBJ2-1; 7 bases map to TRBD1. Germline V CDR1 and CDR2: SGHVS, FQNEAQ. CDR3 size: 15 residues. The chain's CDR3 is CASSPRGRGNNVQFF. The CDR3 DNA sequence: TGTGCCAGCAGCCCGAGGGGCAGGGGGAACAATGTGCAGTTCTTC.

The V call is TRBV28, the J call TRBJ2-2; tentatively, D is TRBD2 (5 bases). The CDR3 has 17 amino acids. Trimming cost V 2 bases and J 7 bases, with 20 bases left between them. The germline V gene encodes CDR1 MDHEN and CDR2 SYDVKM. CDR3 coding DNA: TGTGCCAGCAGTTTACTGAGGTTCCGGGATGGTGACGGGGAGCTGTTTTTT. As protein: CASSLLRFRDGDGELFF. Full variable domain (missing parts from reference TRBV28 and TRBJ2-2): DVKVTQSSRYLVKRTGEKVFLECVQDMDHENMFWYRQDPGLGLRLIYFSYDVKMKEKGDIPEGYSVSREKKERFSLILESASTNQTSMYLCASSLLRFRDGDGELFFGEGSRLTVL.

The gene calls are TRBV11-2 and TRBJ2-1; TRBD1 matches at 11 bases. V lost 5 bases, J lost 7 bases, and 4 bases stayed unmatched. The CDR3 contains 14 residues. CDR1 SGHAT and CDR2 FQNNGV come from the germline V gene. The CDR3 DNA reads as TGTGCCAGCAGCCCATGGGACAGGGGGAATGAGCAGTTCTTC. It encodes CASSPWDRGNEQFF. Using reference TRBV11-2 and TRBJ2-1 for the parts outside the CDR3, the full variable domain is EAGVAQSPRYKIIEKRQSVAFWCNPISGHATLYWYQQILGQGPKLLIQFQNNGVVDDSQLPKDRFSAERLKGVDSTLKIQPAKLEDSAVYLCASSPWDRGNEQFFGPGTRLTVL.

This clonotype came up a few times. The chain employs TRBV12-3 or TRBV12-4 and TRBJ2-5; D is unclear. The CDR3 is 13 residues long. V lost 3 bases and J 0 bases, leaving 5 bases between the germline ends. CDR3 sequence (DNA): TGTGCCAGCAGTTTCGTGTACCAAGAGACCCAGTACTTC. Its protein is CASSFVYQETQYF.

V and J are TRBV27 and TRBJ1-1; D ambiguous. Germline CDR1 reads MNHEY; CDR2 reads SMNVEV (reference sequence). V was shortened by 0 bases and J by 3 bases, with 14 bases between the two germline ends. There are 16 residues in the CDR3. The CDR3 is CASSLSSRRMYTEAFF. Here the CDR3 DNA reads TGTGCCAGCAGTTTATCGAGTCGCAGGATGTACACTGAAGCTTTCTTT.

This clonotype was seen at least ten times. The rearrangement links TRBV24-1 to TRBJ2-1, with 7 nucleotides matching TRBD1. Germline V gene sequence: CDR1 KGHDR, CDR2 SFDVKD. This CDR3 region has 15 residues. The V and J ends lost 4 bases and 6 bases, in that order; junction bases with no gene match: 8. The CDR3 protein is CATSDPGPGGNEQFF. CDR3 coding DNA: TGTGCCACCAGTGACCCGGGCCCAGGGGGCAATGAGCAGTTCTTC.

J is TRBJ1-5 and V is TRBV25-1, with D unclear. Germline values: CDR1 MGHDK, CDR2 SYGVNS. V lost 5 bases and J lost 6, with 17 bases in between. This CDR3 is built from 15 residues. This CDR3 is CASSSRGRDGQPQHF. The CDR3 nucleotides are TGTGCCAGCAGTTCCCGGGGTAGGGATGGTCAGCCCCAGCATTTT.

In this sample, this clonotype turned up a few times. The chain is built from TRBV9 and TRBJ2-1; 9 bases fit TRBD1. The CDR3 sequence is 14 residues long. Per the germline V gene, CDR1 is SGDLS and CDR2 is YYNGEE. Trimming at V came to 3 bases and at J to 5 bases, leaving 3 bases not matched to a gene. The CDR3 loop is CASSAGTGHNEQFF. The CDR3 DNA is TGTGCCAGCAGCGCCGGGACAGGGCACAATGAGCAGTTCTTC.

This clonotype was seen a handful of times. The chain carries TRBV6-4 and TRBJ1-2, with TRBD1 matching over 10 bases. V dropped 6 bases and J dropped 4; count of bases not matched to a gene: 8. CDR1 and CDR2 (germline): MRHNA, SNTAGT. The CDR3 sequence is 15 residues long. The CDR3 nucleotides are TGTGCCAGCAGCCCGGGACAGGGGATCTCCTATGGCTACACCTTC. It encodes CASSPGQGISYGYTF.

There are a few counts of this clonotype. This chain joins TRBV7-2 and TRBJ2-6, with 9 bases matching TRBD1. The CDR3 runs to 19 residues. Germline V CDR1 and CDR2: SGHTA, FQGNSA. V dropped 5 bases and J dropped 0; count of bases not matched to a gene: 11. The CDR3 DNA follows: TGTGCCAGCAGCGACCCGGGACAGGGCCTCTCCTCTGGGGCCAACGTCCTGACTTTC. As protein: CASSDPGQGLSSGANVLTF.

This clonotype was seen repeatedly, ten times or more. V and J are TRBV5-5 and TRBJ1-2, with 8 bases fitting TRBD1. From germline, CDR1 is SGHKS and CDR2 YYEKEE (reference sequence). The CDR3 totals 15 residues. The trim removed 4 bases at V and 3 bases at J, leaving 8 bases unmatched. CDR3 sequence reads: CASSNLRGLDYGYTF. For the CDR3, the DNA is TGTGCCAGCAGCAACCTCAGGGGGCTAGACTATGGCTACACCTTC.

The CDR3 reads CASSPEGSPGEQYF. In nucleotides, the CDR3 is TGTGCCAGCAGTCCCGAGGGGAGCCCGGGGGAGCAGTACTTC. The chain couples TRBV12-3 or TRBV12-4 to TRBJ2-7; the D call may be TRBD1 or TRBD2 (5 bases each). CDR3 size: 14 residues. V lost 5 bases and J lost 7, with 18 bases in between.

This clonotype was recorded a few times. DNA of the CDR3: TGTGCCAGCAGTTTTGCCAGTACGAGCAATCAGCCCCAGCATTTT. Translating it yields CASSFASTSNQPQHF. The chain carries TRBV12-3 or TRBV12-4 and TRBJ1-5; D unclear. The V gene lost 3 bases and the J gene lost 1 base, with 10 bases spanning the gap. CDR3 size: 15 residues.

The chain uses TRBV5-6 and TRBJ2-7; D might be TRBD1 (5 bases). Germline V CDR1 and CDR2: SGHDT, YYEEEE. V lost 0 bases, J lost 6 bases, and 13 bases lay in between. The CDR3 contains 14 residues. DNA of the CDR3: TGTGCCAGCAGCTTGGGACAGTACGGTTTCGAGCAGTACTTC. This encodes CASSLGQYGFEQYF.

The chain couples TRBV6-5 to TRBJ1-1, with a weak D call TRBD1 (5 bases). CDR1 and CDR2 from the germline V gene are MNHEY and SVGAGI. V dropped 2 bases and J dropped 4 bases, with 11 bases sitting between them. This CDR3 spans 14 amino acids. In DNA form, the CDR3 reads TGTGCCAGCAGTTACCGGCAGGGTTCCACTGAAGCTTTCTTT. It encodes CASSYRQGSTEAFF.

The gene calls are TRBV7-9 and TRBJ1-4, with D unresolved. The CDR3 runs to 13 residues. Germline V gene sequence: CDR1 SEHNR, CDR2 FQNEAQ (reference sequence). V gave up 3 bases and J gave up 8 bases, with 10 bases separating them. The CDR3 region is CASSFGSTEKLFF. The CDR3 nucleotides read TGTGCCAGCAGCTTCGGCTCGACGGAAAAACTGTTTTTT. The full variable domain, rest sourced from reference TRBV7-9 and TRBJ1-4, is DTGVSQNPRHKITKRGQNVTFRCDPISEHNRLYWYRQTLGQGPEFLTYFQNEAQLEKSRLLSDRFSAERPKGSFSTLEIQRTEQGDSAMYLCASSFGSTEKLFFGSGTQLSVL.

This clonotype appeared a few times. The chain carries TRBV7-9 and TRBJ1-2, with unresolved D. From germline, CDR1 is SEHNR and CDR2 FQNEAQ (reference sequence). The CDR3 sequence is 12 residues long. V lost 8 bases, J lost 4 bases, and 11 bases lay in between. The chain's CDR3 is CASFKLPYGYTF. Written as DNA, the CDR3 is TGTGCCAGCTTCAAGTTACCCTATGGCTACACCTTC.

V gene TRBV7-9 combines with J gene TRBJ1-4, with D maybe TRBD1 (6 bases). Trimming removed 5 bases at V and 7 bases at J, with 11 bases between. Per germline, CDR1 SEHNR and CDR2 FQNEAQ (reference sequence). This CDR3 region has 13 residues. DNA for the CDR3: TGTGCCAGCAGCGCCCGGGACACTGAAAAACTGTTTTTT. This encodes CASSARDTEKLFF.

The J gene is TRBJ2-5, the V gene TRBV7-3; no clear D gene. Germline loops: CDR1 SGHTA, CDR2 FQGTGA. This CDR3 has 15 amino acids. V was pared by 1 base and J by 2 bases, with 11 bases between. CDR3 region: CASSLRPGSQETQYF. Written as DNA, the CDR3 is TGTGCCAGCAGCTTAAGACCAGGCTCTCAAGAGACCCAGTACTTC.

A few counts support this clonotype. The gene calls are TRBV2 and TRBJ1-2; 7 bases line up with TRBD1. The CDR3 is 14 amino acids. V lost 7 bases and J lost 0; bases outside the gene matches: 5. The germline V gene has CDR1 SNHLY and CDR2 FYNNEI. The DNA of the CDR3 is TGTGCCAGCAAGTCGGGACAGTCTAACTATGGCTACACCTTC. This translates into CASKSGQSNYGYTF.

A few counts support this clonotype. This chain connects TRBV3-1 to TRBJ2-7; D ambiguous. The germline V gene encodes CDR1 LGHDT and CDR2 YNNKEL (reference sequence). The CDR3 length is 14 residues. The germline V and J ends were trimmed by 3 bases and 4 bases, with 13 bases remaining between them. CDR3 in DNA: TGTGCCAGCAGCCATGATGGACGGCAATACGAGCAGTACTTC. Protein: CASSHDGRQYEQYF.